This T cell receptor beta chain was observed in a study of cytomegalovirus exposure and HLA in healthy donors. The CDR3 sequence is 15 residues long. The V and J ends lost 7 bases and 2 bases respectively, with 18 bases between them. Germline CDR1 and CDR2: MNHNS and SASEGT. Some clones are missing from TCRdb's copy, which holds only in-frame ones; the method was immunoSEQ multiplex PCR. The sample includes some 290,000 clones, nearly 90% of them seen just once. This clonotype was sampled from a man aged 30 to 45 in good health and CMV-seronegative. This rearrangement joins TRBV6-1 to TRBJ2-7, with D perhaps matching TRBD1 (7 bases). Input material: PBMCs. The CDR3 DNA is TGTGCCAGCAACCTCGGGAGCCAGGGGGCCTACGAGCAGTACTTC. Translated, it gives CASNLGSQGAYEQYF.